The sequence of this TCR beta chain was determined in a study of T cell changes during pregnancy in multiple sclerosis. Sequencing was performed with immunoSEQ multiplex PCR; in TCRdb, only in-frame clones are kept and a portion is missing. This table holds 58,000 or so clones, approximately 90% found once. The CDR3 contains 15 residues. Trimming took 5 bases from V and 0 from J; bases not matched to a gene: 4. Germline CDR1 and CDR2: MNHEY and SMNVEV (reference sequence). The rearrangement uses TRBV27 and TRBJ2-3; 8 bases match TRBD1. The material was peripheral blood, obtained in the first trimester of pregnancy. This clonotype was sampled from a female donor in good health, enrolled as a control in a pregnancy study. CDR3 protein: CASSTGQVSTDTQYF. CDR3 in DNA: TGTGCCAGCAGTACGGGACAGGTTAGCACAGATACGCAGTATTTT.